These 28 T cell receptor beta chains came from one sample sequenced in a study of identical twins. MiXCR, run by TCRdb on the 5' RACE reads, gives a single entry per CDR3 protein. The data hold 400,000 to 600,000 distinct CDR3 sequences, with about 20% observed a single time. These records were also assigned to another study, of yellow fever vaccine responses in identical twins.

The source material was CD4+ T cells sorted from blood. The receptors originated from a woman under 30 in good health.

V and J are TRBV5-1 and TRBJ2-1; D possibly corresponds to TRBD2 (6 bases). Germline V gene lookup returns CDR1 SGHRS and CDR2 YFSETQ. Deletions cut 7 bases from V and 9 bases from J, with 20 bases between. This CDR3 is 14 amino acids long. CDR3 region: CASRVEGYNGEQFF. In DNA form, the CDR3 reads TGCGCCAGCCGGGTGGAGGGCTACAATGGTGAGCAGTTCTTC. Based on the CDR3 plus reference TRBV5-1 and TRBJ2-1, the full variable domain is KAGVTQTPRYLIKTRGQQVTLSCSPISGHRSVSWYQQTPGQGLQFLFEYFSETQRNKGNFPGRFSGRQFSNSRSEMNVSTLELGDSALYLCASRVEGYNGEQFFGPGTRLTVL.

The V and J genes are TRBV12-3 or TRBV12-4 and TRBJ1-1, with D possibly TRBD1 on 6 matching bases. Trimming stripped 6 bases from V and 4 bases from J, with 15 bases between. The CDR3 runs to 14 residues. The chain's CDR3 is CASRMTGGVTEAFF. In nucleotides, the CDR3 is TGTGCCAGCAGGATGACAGGCGGTGTCACTGAAGCTTTCTTT.

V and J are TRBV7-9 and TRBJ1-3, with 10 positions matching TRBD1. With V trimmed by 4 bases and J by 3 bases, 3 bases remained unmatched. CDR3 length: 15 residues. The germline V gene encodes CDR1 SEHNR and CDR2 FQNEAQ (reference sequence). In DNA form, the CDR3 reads TGTGCCAGCAGCTCCGGACAGGGGGGTGGAAACACCATATATTTT. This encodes CASSSGQGGGNTIYF.

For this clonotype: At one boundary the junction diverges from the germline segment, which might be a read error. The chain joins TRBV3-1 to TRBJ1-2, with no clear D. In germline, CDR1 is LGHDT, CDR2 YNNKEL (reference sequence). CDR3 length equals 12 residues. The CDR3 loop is CACSQADYGYTF. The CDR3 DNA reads TGTGCCTGCAGCCAAGCAGACTATGGCTACACCTTC.

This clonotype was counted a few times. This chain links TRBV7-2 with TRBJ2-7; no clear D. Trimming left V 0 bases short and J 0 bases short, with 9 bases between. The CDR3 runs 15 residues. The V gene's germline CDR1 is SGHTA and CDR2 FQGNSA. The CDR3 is CASSLAARVSYEQYF. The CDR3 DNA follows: TGTGCCAGCAGCTTAGCTGCTCGTGTCTCCTACGAGCAGTACTTC.

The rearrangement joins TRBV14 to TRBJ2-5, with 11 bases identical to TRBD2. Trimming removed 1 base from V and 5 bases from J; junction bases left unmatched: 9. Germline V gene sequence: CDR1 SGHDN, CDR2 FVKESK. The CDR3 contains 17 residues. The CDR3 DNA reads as TGTGCCAGCAGCCAAGGTTTTAGCGGGAGGGCCCGGGAGACCCAGTACTTC. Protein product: CASSQGFSGRARETQYF.

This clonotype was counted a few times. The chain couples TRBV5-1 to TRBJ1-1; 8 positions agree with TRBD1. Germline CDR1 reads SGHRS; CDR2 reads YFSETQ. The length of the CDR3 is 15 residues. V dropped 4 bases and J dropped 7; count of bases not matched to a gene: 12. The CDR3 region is CASSGGRTGKGEAFF. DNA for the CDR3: TGCGCCAGCAGCGGGGGGCGGACAGGGAAGGGTGAAGCTTTCTTT.

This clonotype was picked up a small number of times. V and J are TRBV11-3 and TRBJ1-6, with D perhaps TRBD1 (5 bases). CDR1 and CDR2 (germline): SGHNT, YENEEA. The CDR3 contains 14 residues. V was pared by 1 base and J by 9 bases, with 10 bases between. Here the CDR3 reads CASSLGRGGSPLHF. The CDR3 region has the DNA TGTGCCAGCAGCTTAGGGCGCGGGGGTTCACCCCTCCACTTT. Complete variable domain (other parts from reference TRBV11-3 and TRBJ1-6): EAGVVQSPRYKIIEKKQPVAFWCNPISGHNTLYWYLQNLGQGPELLIRYENEEAVDDSQLPKDRFSAERLKGVDSTLKIQPAELGDSAVYLCASSLGRGGSPLHFGNGTRLTVT.

CDR3 sequence: CASSPVAGSNTGELFF. In nucleotides, the CDR3 is TGTGCCAGCTCACCGGTAGCGGGGTCGAACACCGGGGAGCTGTTTTTT. V and J are TRBV18 and TRBJ2-2; 8 positions match TRBD2. CDR3 length: 16 residues. Germline CDR1 is KGHSH and CDR2 is LQKENI. J was trimmed by 0 bases and V by 3 bases; bases with no gene match: 3.

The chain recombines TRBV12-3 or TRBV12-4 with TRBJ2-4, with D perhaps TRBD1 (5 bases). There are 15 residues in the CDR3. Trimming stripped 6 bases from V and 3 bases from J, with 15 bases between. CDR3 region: CASRWARVGKNIQYF. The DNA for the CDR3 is TGTGCCAGCAGGTGGGCCAGGGTTGGCAAAAACATTCAGTACTTC.

CDR3 loop: CATAGTPYEQYV. CDR3 in DNA: TGTGCCACCGCCGGGACACCATACGAGCAGTACGTC. The chain combines TRBV10-3 with TRBJ2-7; tentative D call: TRBD1 (6 bases). The V gene lost 10 bases and the J gene lost 4 bases, with 14 bases spanning the gap. CDR1 and CDR2 from the germline V gene are ENHRY and SYGVKD. CDR3 length: 12 residues.

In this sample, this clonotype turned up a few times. The CDR3 sequence: CASRNLAGAYEQYF. In DNA, the CDR3 is TGTGCCAGCAGGAACTTAGCGGGGGCCTACGAGCAGTACTTC. V and J are TRBV2 and TRBJ2-7, with 9 bases identical to TRBD2. The CDR3 runs 14 residues. V trimming: 6 bases; J trimming: 2 bases; junction bases outside the gene matches: 5. Germline CDR1 is SNHLY and CDR2 is FYNNEI.

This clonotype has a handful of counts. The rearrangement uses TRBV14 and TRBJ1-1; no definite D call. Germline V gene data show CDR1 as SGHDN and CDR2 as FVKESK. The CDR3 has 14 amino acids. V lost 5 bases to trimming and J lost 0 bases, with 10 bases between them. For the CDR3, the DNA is TGTGCCAGCAGCGTCCAAGGGTTGAACACTGAAGCTTTCTTT. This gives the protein CASSVQGLNTEAFF.

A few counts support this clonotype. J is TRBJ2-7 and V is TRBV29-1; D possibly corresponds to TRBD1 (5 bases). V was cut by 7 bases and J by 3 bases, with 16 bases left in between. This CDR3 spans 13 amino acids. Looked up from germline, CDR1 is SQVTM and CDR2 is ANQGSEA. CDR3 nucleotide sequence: TGCAGCGCCCTTCAAGCTCAGGGCTACGAGCAGTACTTC. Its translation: CSALQAQGYEQYF.

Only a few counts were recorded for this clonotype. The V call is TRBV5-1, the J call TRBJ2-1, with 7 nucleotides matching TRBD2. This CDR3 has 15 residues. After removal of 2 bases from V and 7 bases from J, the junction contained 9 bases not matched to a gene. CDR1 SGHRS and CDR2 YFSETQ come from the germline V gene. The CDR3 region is CASSFWRGTLNEQFF. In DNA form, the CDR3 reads TGCGCCAGCAGCTTTTGGCGGGGGACGCTGAATGAGCAGTTCTTC.

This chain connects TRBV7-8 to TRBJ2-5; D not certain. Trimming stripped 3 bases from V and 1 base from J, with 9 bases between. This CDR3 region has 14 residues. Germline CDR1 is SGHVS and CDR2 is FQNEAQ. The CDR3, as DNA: TGTGCCAGCAGCTTGATGTCAGGCCAAGAGACCCAGTACTTC. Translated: CASSLMSGQETQYF.

For the CDR3, the DNA is TGTGCCAGCTCTCTAGCGCCTAGGACCACAGATACGCAGTATTTT. Its protein is CASSLAPRTTDTQYF. This chain joins TRBV7-2 and TRBJ2-3; weak D call: TRBD2 (6 bases). With 8 bases removed from V and 2 bases from J, the gap between germline ends came to 17 bases. The germline V gene has CDR1 SGHTA and CDR2 FQGNSA. CDR3 size: 15 residues. The full variable domain, in which reference TRBV7-2 and TRBJ2-3 provide the parts outside the CDR3, is GAGVSQSPSNKVTEKGKDVELRCDPISGHTALYWYRQSLGQGLEFLIYFQGNSAPDKSGLPSDRFSAERTGGSVSTLTIQRTQQEDSAVYLCASSLAPRTTDTQYFGPGTRLTVL.

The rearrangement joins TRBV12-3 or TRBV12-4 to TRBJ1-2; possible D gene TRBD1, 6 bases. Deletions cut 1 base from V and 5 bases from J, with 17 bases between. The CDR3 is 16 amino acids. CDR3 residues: CASSLGDTGSRYGYTF. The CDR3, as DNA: TGTGCCAGCAGTTTAGGGGACACAGGTTCCCGTTATGGCTACACCTTC.

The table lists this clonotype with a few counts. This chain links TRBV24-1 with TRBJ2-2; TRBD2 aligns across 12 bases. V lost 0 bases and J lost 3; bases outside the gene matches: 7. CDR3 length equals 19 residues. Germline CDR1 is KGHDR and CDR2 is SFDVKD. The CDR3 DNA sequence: TGTGCCACCAGTGATTTGGGGCTAGCGGGAGGGACGGACACCGGGGAGCTGTTTTTT. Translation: CATSDLGLAGGTDTGELFF.

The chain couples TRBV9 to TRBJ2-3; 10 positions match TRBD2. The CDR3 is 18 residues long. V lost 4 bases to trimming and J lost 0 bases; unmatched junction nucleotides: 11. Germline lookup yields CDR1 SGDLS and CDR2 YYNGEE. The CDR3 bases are TGTGCCAGCAGCTTCCGAACTAGCGGGGCCTCTAGCACAGATACGCAGTATTTT. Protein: CASSFRTSGASSTDTQYF.

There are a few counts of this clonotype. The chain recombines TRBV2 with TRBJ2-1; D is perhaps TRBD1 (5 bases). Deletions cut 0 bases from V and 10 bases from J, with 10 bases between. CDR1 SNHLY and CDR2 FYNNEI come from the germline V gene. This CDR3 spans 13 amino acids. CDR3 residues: CASSEAPPGEQFF. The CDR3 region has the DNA TGTGCCAGCAGTGAAGCGCCCCCAGGGGAGCAGTTCTTC.

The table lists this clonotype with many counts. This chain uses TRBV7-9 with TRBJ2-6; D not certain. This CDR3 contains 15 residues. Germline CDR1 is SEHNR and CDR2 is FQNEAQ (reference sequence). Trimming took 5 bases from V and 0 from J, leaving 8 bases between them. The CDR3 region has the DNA TGTGCCAGCAGCCGACTGACCTCTGGGGCCAACGTCCTGACTTTC. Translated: CASSRLTSGANVLTF.

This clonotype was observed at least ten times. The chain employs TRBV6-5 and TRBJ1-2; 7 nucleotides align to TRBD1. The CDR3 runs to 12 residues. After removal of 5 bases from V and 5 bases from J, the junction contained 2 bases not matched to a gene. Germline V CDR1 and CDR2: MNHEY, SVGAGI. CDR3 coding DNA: TGTGCCAGCAGTCCGACAGGGTATGGCTACACCTTC. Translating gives CASSPTGYGYTF.

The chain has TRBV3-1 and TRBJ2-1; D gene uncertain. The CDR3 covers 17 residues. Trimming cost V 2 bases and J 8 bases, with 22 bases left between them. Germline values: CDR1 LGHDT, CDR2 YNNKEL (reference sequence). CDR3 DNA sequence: TGTGCCAGCAGCCAAAGGAGCCGGACGAAGAAGGTCCATGAGCAGTTCTTC. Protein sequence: CASSQRSRTKKVHEQFF.

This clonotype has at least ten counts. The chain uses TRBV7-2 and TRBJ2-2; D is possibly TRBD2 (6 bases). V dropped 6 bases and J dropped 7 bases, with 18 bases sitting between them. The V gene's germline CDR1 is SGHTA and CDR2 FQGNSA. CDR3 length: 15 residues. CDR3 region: CASSLGLPLGGELFF. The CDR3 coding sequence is TGTGCCAGCAGTCTAGGACTACCCTTGGGCGGGGAGCTGTTTTTT.

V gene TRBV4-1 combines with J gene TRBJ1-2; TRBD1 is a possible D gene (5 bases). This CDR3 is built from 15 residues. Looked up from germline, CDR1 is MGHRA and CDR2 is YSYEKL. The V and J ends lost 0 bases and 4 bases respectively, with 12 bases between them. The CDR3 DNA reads TGCGCCAGCAGCCAAGAATCAGCAGGGATCTATGGCTACACCTTC. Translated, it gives CASSQESAGIYGYTF.

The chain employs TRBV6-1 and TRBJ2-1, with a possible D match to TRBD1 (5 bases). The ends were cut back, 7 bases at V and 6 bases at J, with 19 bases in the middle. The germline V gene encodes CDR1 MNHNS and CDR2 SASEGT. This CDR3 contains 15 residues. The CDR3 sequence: CASKLPSAGINEQFF. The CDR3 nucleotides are TGTGCCAGCAAACTCCCTTCGGCAGGGATCAATGAGCAGTTCTTC.

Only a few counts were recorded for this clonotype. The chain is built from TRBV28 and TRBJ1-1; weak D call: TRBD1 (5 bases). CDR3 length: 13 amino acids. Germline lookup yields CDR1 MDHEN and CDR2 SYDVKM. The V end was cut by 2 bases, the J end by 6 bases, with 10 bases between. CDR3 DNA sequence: TGTGCCAGCAGTTTACAAGGGGCCTCTGAAGCTTTCTTT. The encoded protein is CASSLQGASEAFF. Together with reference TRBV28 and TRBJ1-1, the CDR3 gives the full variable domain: DVKVTQSSRYLVKRTGEKVFLECVQDMDHENMFWYRQDPGLGLRLIYFSYDVKMKEKGDIPEGYSVSREKKERFSLILESASTNQTSMYLCASSLQGASEAFFGQGTRLTVV.